This is a list of T cell receptor beta chains from one sample in a study of blood T cells in healthy people across ages. TCRdb ran MiXCR on the 5' RACE reads and lists one entry per CDR3 protein. The profile shows more than 800,000 distinct CDR3 sequences, roughly 26% of them singletons. Sequenced: blood. These receptors came from a woman older than 75 in good health. Both conserved end residues are part of each CDR3. The D gene is left open where the match is weak. Clone size is stated in some rows and not others, as once, few, many or a class when expanded.

TRBD2	TRBJ2-2	TRBV20-1	few	CSASKTSGTNTGELFF	TGCAGTGCTAGCAAGACTAGCGGGACTAACACCGGGGAGCTGTTTTTT
TRBD1	TRBJ1-5	TRBV6-2/TRBV6-3	NA	CASRRTPGTGGNQPQHF	TGTGCCAGCAGGCGTACCCCCGGGACAGGTGGCAATCAGCCCCAGCATTTT
NA	TRBJ2-7	TRBV5-1	few	CASSLGTVPGPYEQYF	TGCGCCAGCAGCTTGGGGACAGTACCTGGTCCCTACGAGCAGTACTTC
NA	TRBJ2-3	TRBV11-3	NA	CASSNLFGPFPDTQYF	TGTGCCAGCAGCAACCTGTTTGGACCCTTCCCAGATACGCAGTATTTT
NA	TRBJ1-5	TRBV12-3/TRBV12-4	NA	CASSLNQRGQPQHF	TGTGCCAGCAGTTTAAATCAGAGAGGGCAGCCCCAGCATTTT
TRBD2	TRBJ2-1	TRBV7-9	many	CASSLGLAQTNEQFF	TGTGCCAGCAGCTTAGGACTAGCGCAAACCAATGAGCAGTTCTTC
NA	TRBJ2-3	TRBV12-3/TRBV12-4	many	CASSFRGTDTQYF	TGTGCCAGCAGTTTCAGGGGCACAGATACGCAGTATTTT
TRBD1	TRBJ1-2	TRBV12-3/TRBV12-4	many	CASSSYQGAIAYGYTF	TGTGCCAGCAGTAGCTACCAGGGGGCGATTGCCTATGGCTACACCTTC
NA	TRBJ1-1	TRBV6-5	NA	CASSYSAQGNTEAFF	TGTGCCAGCAGTTACTCGGCCCAGGGGAACACTGAAGCTTTCTTT
NA	TRBJ1-5	TRBV9	few	CASSVDLGQPQHF	TGTGCCAGCAGCGTAGACCTGGGGCAGCCCCAGCATTTT
TRBD1	TRBJ2-6	TRBV13	NA	CASSVTGGAGANVLTF	TGTGCCAGCAGCGTGACAGGGGGCGCCGGGGCCAACGTCCTGACTTTC
NA	TRBJ1-2	TRBV9	many	CASSVGGTYGYTF	TGTGCCAGCAGCGTAGGTGGGACCTATGGCTACACCTTC
NA	TRBJ1-2	TRBV11-2	many	CASILLGYTF	TGTGCCAGCATCCTACTTGGCTACACCTTC
NA	TRBJ1-2	TRBV12-3/TRBV12-4	many	CASSLTERGYTF	TGTGCCAGCAGTTTGACTGAGAGAGGCTACACCTTC
NA	TRBJ1-2	TRBV5-1	many	CASSLGQRGWNTF	TGCGCCAGCAGCTTAGGACAGAGAGGGTGGAACACCTTC
NA	TRBJ1-1	TRBV7-2	NA	CASSLKGRDGEAFF	TGTGCCAGCAGCTTAAAGGGGCGGGACGGTGAAGCTTTCTTT
TRBD1	TRBJ2-1	TRBV6-2/TRBV6-3	many	CASSWDGGTGYNEQFF	TGTGCCAGCAGTTGGGATGGGGGGACAGGATACAATGAGCAGTTCTTC
NA	TRBJ1-4	TRBV5-1	NA	CASSLDKKEKLFF	TGCGCCAGCAGCTTGGATAAAAAGGAAAAACTGTTTTTT
NA	TRBJ2-2	TRBV4-3	few	CASRVSSNTGELFF	TGCGCCAGCCGAGTATCTTCGAACACCGGGGAGCTGTTTTTT
TRBD1	TRBJ2-5	TRBV7-9	many	CASSLGVGQVETQYF	TGTGCCAGCAGCTTAGGCGTTGGACAGGTGGAGACCCAGTACTTC
TRBD1	TRBJ1-2	TRBV29-1	many	CSVGTGGSYGYTF	TGCAGCGTTGGGACAGGGGGCAGCTATGGCTACACCTTC
TRBD1	TRBJ2-3	TRBV7-2	many	CASNLDRVTDTQYF	TGTGCCAGCAATCTAGACAGGGTGACAGATACGCAGTATTTT
TRBD1	TRBJ2-7	TRBV13	NA	CASRVGTVNYEQYF	TGTGCCAGCAGAGTAGGGACAGTCAACTACGAGCAGTACTTC
NA	TRBJ1-4	TRBV12-3/TRBV12-4	NA	CASSLYSFKRDNWIGGLFF	TGTGCCAGCAGCCTTTACTCCTTTAAACGGGACAACTGGATAGGAGGACTGTTTTTT